Presented here are 24 T cell receptor beta chains from one specimen sequenced in a study of T-cell reconstitution after alpha-beta-depleted transplantation in children. TCRbeta library construction was performed incorporating unique molecular identifiers. MiXCR was run by TCRdb on the PCR reads, yielding one entry per CDR3 protein. The sample lists about 400,000 distinct CDR3 sequences; about a fifth were seen once. Material: PBMCs from the stem cell graft donor, obtained from the stem cell graft. The receptors stem from a human donor who donated a stem cell graft to a child with acute myeloid leukemia.

This chain uses TRBV3-1 with TRBJ2-1, with 11 nucleotides matching TRBD2. Germline V gene lookup returns CDR1 LGHDT and CDR2 YNNKEL (reference sequence). The CDR3 length is 18 residues. Germline trimming cut 1 base from V and 4 bases from J; bases unmatched to any gene: 9. CDR3 loop: CASSQVVTSGRSYNEQFF. The CDR3 nucleotides read TGTGCCAGCAGCCAAGTTGTCACTAGCGGGAGAAGTTACAATGAGCAGTTCTTC.

The V call is TRBV20-1, the J call TRBJ2-5; the D is unclear. From germline, CDR1 is DFQATT and CDR2 SNEGSKA (reference sequence). The V end lost 6 bases, the J end lost 0 bases, and 11 bases lay between the germline ends. The CDR3 is 13 amino acids. In DNA, the CDR3 is TGCAGTGCATCATGGCGGAACCAAGAGACCCAGTACTTC. Translation gives CSASWRNQETQYF.

This chain joins TRBV20-1 and TRBJ2-3, with D unresolved. From germline, CDR1 is DFQATT and CDR2 SNEGSKA (reference sequence). Trimming took off 1 base at V and 0 bases at J, with 5 bases between the two ends. The CDR3 spans 13 residues. CDR3 coding DNA: TGCAGTGCTAGAGCCGACAGCACAGATACGCAGTATTTT. Translating it yields CSARADSTDTQYF.

This clonotype was recorded a few times. The chain employs TRBV12-3 or TRBV12-4 and TRBJ1-1; 9 bases fit TRBD1. This CDR3 contains 14 residues. Trimming at V came to 6 bases and at J to 6 bases, leaving 8 bases not matched to a gene. CDR3 protein: CASSLGQGYPEAFF. As DNA, the CDR3 is TGTGCCAGCAGCTTGGGACAGGGTTACCCTGAAGCTTTCTTT.

This clonotype was seen a handful of times. The chain has TRBV20-1 and TRBJ2-1; no definite D call. The CDR3 is 14 residues long. Germline V gene lookup returns CDR1 DFQATT and CDR2 SNEGSKA (reference sequence). The V gene lost 4 bases and the J gene lost 0 bases, with 10 bases spanning the gap. The CDR3 sequence is CSATTSSSYNEQFF. The CDR3 DNA is TGCAGTGCTACAACTTCGAGCTCCTACAATGAGCAGTTCTTC.

This chain uses TRBV12-3 or TRBV12-4 with TRBJ2-3; TRBD1 aligns across 7 bases. J lost 4 bases, V lost 5 bases, and 12 bases had no gene match. The CDR3 extends over 16 amino acids. The CDR3 loop is CASSPSTGIRSDTQYF. The CDR3 nucleotides are TGTGCCAGCAGTCCGTCGACAGGGATAAGGTCAGATACGCAGTATTTT.

The CDR3 is CSVERDYTGELFF. CDR3 DNA: TGCAGCGTTGAAAGGGACTACACCGGGGAGCTGTTTTTT. The V and J genes are TRBV29-1 and TRBJ2-2; possibly TRBD2 for D (6 bases). The CDR3 loop spans 13 amino acids. The V end lost 2 bases, the J end lost 3 bases, and 7 bases lay between the germline ends. The germline gives CDR1 SQVTM, CDR2 ANQGSEA.

This clonotype was detected many times. The chain is built from TRBV5-8 and TRBJ2-3; TRBD1 matches 9 bases. The CDR3 is made up of 15 amino acids. The V segment lost 2 bases and the J segment 4 bases; nucleotides outside the gene matches: 5. Germline V lookup: CDR1 SGHTS, CDR2 YDEGEE. The CDR3, as DNA: TGTGCCAGCAGCTTCGGACAGGGGAGTGCAGATACGCAGTATTTT. It yields the protein CASSFGQGSADTQYF.

In its sample, this clonotype was seen many times. The chain has TRBV29-1 and TRBJ2-1; 10 nucleotides agree with TRBD1. Germline lookup yields CDR1 SQVTM and CDR2 ANQGSEA. The CDR3 is made up of 15 amino acids. V shed 6 bases and J 3 bases; nucleotides not matched to a gene: 8. For the CDR3, the DNA is TGCAGCGTGGGGGGTGGACAGGGGGTCTACAATGAGCAGTTCTTC. Translation: CSVGGGQGVYNEQFF.

This clonotype was detected a few times. This chain joins TRBV20-1 and TRBJ2-5, with TRBD1 matching 10 bases. Germline CDR1 DFQATT, CDR2 SNEGSKA (reference sequence). This CDR3 has 15 residues. V lost 6 bases, J lost 0 bases, and 7 bases stayed unmatched. The CDR3 region is CSAGLDRGDQETQYF. The CDR3 DNA sequence: TGCAGTGCGGGATTGGACAGGGGGGACCAAGAGACCCAGTACTTC.

Turning to this clonotype: One end of the junction does not line up with germline, which may come from a read error. The rearrangement uses TRBV12-3 or TRBV12-4 and TRBJ1-2; 8 nucleotides align to TRBD1. CDR3 length: 14 amino acids. The CDR3 coding sequence is TGTGCCAGCAGTCTAGGACAGGGCGAGTCACCGGTCGCCTTC. Protein sequence: CASSLGQGESPVAF.

The sample holds many counts of this clonotype. The chain has TRBV10-3 and TRBJ2-1, with TRBD2 matching over 10 bases. Looked up from germline, CDR1 is ENHRY and CDR2 is SYGVKD. The V segment lost 9 bases and the J segment 5 bases; nucleotides outside the gene matches: 7. This CDR3 spans 14 amino acids. The CDR3 coding sequence is TGTGCCATACAGCGGGAGGGCCGTAACAATGAGCAGTTCTTC. It codes for CAIQREGRNNEQFF.

The table lists this clonotype with many counts. The chain combines TRBV20-1 with TRBJ2-1, with a weak D call TRBD2 (7 bases). Trimming took 5 bases from V and 6 from J, leaving 8 bases between them. Germline V gene lookup returns CDR1 DFQATT and CDR2 SNEGSKA (reference sequence). The CDR3 consists of 11 residues. The CDR3 is CSAGGANEQFF. For the CDR3, the DNA is TGCAGTGCTGGGGGGGCCAATGAGCAGTTCTTC.

This clonotype was detected only a few times. This chain links TRBV20-1 with TRBJ2-5, with TRBD2 matching 11 bases. From germline, CDR1 is DFQATT and CDR2 SNEGSKA (reference sequence). Germline trimming cut 2 bases from V and 5 bases from J; bases unmatched to any gene: 13. The CDR3 has 17 residues. The CDR3 is CSARRLAGGTSGETQYF. The CDR3 coding sequence is TGCAGTGCTAGAAGGCTAGCGGGGGGAACGAGTGGGGAGACCCAGTACTTC.

In this sample, this clonotype turned up a few times. V and J are TRBV7-2 and TRBJ2-7; weak D call: TRBD2 (7 bases). Germline CDR1 and CDR2: SGHTA and FQGNSA. This CDR3 region has 16 residues. Between the trimmed V and J ends, which lost 5 bases and 2 bases, there was a span of 19 bases. The DNA for the CDR3 is TGTGCCAGCAGCATCAAGGGGGGGACACTCACCTACGAGCAGTACTTC. Residues: CASSIKGGTLTYEQYF.

This rearrangement joins TRBV20-1 to TRBJ2-7; TRBD1 is a possible D gene (6 bases). CDR3 length: 17 residues. V was trimmed by 1 base and J by 2 bases, leaving 21 bases between them. Germline lookup yields CDR1 DFQATT and CDR2 SNEGSKA (reference sequence). CDR3 nucleotide sequence: TGCAGTGCTAGAGCGTTGGGAGAAGCGGACAGAACCTACGAGCAGTACTTC. Translating it yields CSARALGEADRTYEQYF.

V gene TRBV24-1 combines with J gene TRBJ2-1; 13 bases map to TRBD2. Unmatched junction bases numbered 7, after V lost 3 bases and J lost 0 bases. Germline V gives CDR1 KGHDR, CDR2 SFDVKD. This CDR3 spans 19 amino acids. As DNA, the CDR3 is TGTGCCACCAGTGATGCCCGACTAGCGGGAGGAAGCTCCTACAATGAGCAGTTCTTC. Its translation is CATSDARLAGGSSYNEQFF.

The V and J genes are TRBV4-1 and TRBJ1-1, with 7 bases that match TRBD1. Germline CDR1 MGHRA, CDR2 YSYEKL. Trimming cost V 2 bases and J 5 bases; bases outside gene matches: 14. This CDR3 spans 17 amino acids. DNA for the CDR3: TGCGCCAGCAGCCAACCGACAGGGAACATGGTAACGACTGAAGCTTTCTTT. Residues: CASSQPTGNMVTTEAFF.

The sample holds many counts of this clonotype. The rearrangement uses TRBV20-1 and TRBJ2-5; no definite D call. Germline CDR1 and CDR2: DFQATT and SNEGSKA (reference sequence). There are 14 residues in the CDR3. V was shortened by 0 bases and J by 1 base, with 9 bases between the two germline ends. Here the CDR3 reads CSAREETGQETQYF. CDR3 DNA: TGCAGTGCTAGAGAAGAGACTGGCCAAGAGACCCAGTACTTC.

This clonotype was counted only a few times. The J gene is TRBJ2-7, the V gene TRBV7-8; D may be TRBD1 (6 bases). Germline V CDR1 and CDR2: SGHVS, FQNEAQ. Trimming pared 4 bases from V and 4 bases from J, leaving 14 bases between. The CDR3 sequence is 14 residues long. The CDR3 protein is CASSSYRVGYEQYF. In nucleotides, the CDR3 is TGTGCCAGCAGCTCCTACAGGGTTGGATACGAGCAGTACTTC.

This clonotype was recorded many times. This chain connects TRBV6-6 to TRBJ2-1, with unresolved D. The germline V gene encodes CDR1 MNHNY and CDR2 SVGAGI (reference sequence). The CDR3 spans 13 residues. The V gene lost 7 bases and the J gene lost 11 bases, with 18 bases spanning the gap. The CDR3 DNA reads as TGTGCCAGCACCCTACGACCCTGGCTCCAGCAGTTCTTC. Translated, it gives CASTLRPWLQQFF.

This clonotype was observed a handful of times. The V gene is TRBV7-8, the J gene TRBJ2-1; D is unclear. CDR1 and CDR2 (germline): SGHVS, FQNEAQ. The CDR3 spans 14 residues. V was clipped by 5 bases and J by 5 bases, with 13 bases between them. The CDR3 here is CASSPQRTNNEQFF. CDR3 DNA: TGTGCCAGCAGCCCCCAAAGGACGAACAATGAGCAGTTCTTC.

This clonotype occurred a few times. The chain recombines TRBV5-1 with TRBJ2-1, with a tentative D call TRBD1 (5 bases). Trimming stripped 6 bases from V and 9 bases from J, with 19 bases between. CDR1 and CDR2 from the germline V gene are SGHRS and YFSETQ. The CDR3 is 14 residues long. CDR3 bases: TGCGCCAGCAACCCACGGACATCTCGACGTGAGCAGTTCTTC. Its protein is CASNPRTSRREQFF.

V is TRBV28 and J is TRBJ2-4; 8 nucleotides line up with TRBD1. This CDR3 has 17 residues. From germline, CDR1 is MDHEN and CDR2 SYDVKM. V was clipped by 5 bases and J by 3 bases; unmatched bases: 12. In DNA, the CDR3 is TGTGCCAGCAGTCCAGGGGGCGCGAATCCCGTCAAAAACATTCAGTACTTC. Translated: CASSPGGANPVKNIQYF.